The clone carrying this TCR beta chain has a handful of counts. Antigen unknown. The data were taken from a study of T cells in localized non-small cell lung cancer. General study results and limits: Without multi-region sequencing, intratumor heterogeneity could not be excluded. Appearances in adjacent lung were noted for a median roughly 58 of the top 100 tumor clones. Uninvolved adjacent lung showed the highest T cell clonality, exceeding tumor.

Germline V gene sequence: CDR1 LGHNT, CDR2 FRNRAP. The CDR3 consists of 17 residues. Sequenced by immunoSEQ multiplex PCR; TCRdb stores in-frame clones only, minus some. The sample includes around 1,500 clones, around a fifth of them seen just once. Sequences were derived from normal lung tissue next to the tumor, sampled before any cancer treatment. The rearrangement uses TRBV12-5 and TRBJ2-2, with TRBD1 matching over 7 bases. The sequence came from a woman aged 35-70 years with stage I lung adenocarcinoma. DNA of the CDR3: TGTGCCAGCGCAAACCAGAAAGGGGGCGCGGGTACCGGGGAGCTGTTTTTT. Translation gives CASANQKGGAGTGELFF.